This TCR beta chain was identified in a study of T-cell memory formation after mild COVID-19. About the research overall: TCR clusters showed largely donor specificity. Findings of the study overall: Detection of some responders pre-infection suggested pre-existing cross-reactive memory T cells participated.

Comment on this clonotype: The target antigen is unknown.

TCRdb re-called the 5' RACE reads through MiXCR, storing one row per CDR3 protein. Among about 620,000 distinct CDR3 sequences listed, more than 15% were seen once. Sequencing was carried out using PBMCs or a T cell subset sorted from them (not recorded which). The TCR was taken from an adult woman who had mild COVID-19 (a few samples of this study predate the infection). Cell type and time point are not known.

The CDR3 DNA is TGTGCCAGCAGCTTAGCGGGAAGGTCTGGGGCCAACGTCCTGACTTTC. Translating it yields CASSLAGRSGANVLTF. The chain employs TRBV5-4 and TRBJ2-6, with TRBD2 identical over 7 bases. The length of the CDR3 is 16 residues. J lost 1 base, V lost 2 bases, and 3 bases had no gene match. The V gene's germline CDR1 is SGHNT and CDR2 YYREEE (reference sequence). Based on the CDR3 plus reference TRBV5-4 and TRBJ2-6, the full variable domain is ETGVTQSPTHLIKTRGQQVTLRCSSQSGHNTVSWYQQALGQGPQFIFQYYREEENGRGNFPPRFSGLQFPNYSSELNVNALELDDSALYLCASSLAGRSGANVLTFGAGSRLTVL.